Below, one T cell receptor beta chain is given with its context. Its antigen is still unknown. The data were taken from a study of cytomegalovirus exposure and HLA in healthy donors. Study outcomes and limitations: 87-base-pair reads could not separate some V segments, including TRBV6-2 and TRBV6-3. It is likely that the observed cluster of highly shared sequence variants was a sequencing artifact.

This CDR3 is 16 amino acids long. Germline loops: CDR1 KGHSH, CDR2 LQKENI. V lost 0 bases, J lost 3 bases, and 3 bases stayed unmatched. 13 Jbeta primers and 60 Vbeta primers were used for the PCR. Only in-frame clones appear in the TCRdb table, and some are missing; sequencing was by immunoSEQ multiplex PCR. Of about 110,000 clones in the sample, over 70% are singletons; the top ten hold around 1.3%. The TCR originated in a man aged 40-49 years in good health and CMV-seronegative. V gene TRBV18 combines with J gene TRBJ2-7, with 12 bases matching TRBD2. Sequenced: PBMCs. DNA for the CDR3: TGTGCCAGCTCACCACCGACTAGCGGGGGATTCTACGAGCAGTACTTC. This translates into CASSPPTSGGFYEQYF.